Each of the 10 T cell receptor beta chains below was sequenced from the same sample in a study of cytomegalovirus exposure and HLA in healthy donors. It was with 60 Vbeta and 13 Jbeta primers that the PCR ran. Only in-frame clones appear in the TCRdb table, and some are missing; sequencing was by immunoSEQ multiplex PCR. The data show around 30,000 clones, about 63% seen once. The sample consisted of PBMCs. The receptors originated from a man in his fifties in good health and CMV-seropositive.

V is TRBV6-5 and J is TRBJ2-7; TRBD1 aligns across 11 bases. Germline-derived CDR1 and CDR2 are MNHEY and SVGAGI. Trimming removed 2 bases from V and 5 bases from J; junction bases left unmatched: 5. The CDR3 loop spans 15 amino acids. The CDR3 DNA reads TGTGCCAGCAGTTACCTGGGACAGGGGGTCCACGAGCAGTACTTC. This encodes CASSYLGQGVHEQYF.

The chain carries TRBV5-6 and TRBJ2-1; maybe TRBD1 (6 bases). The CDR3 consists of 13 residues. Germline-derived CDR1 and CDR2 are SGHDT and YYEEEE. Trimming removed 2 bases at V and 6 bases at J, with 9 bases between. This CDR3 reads CASSFRGGNEQFF. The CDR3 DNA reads TGTGCCAGCAGCTTCAGAGGGGGCAATGAGCAGTTCTTC.

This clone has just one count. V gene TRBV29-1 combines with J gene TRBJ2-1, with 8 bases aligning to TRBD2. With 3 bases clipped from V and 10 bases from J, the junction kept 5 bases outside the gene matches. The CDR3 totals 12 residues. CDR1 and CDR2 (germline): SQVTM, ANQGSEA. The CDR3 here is CSVDSGAWEQFF. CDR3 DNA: TGCAGCGTTGATAGCGGGGCCTGGGAGCAGTTCTTC.

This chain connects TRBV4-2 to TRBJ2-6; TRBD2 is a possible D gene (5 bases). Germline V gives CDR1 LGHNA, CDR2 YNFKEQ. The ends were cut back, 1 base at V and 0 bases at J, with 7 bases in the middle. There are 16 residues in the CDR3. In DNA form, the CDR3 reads TGTGCCAGCAGCCAAGCGGACTTCTCTGGGGCCAACGTCCTGACTTTC. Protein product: CASSQADFSGANVLTF.

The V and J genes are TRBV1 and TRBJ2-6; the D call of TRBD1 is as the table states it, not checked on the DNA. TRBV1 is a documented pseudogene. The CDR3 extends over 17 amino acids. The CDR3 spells CTSSQAGLYSGANVLTF. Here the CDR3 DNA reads TGCACCAGCAGCCAAGCAGGGCTGTACTCTGGGGCCAACGTCCTGACTTTC.

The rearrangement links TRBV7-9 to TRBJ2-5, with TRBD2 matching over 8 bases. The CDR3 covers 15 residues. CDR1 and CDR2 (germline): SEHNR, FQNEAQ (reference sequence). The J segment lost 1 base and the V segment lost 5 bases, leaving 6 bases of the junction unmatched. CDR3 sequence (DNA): TGTGCCAGCAGCCCCCCCCGGGGGGGCCAAGAGACCCAGTACTTC. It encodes CASSPPRGGQETQYF.

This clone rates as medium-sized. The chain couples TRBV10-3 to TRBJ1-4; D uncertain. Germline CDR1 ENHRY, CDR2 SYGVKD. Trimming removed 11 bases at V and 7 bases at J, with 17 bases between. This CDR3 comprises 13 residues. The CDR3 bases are TGTGCCTCAGCCGGCGGCCTTGGTGAAAAACTGTTTTTT. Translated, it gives CASAGGLGEKLFF.

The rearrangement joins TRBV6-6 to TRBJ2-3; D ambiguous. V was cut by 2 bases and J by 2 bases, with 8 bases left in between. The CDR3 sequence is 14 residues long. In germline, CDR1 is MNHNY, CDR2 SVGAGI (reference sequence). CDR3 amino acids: CASSYGGNTDTQYF. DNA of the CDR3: TGTGCCAGCAGTTACGGCGGCAACACAGATACGCAGTATTTT.

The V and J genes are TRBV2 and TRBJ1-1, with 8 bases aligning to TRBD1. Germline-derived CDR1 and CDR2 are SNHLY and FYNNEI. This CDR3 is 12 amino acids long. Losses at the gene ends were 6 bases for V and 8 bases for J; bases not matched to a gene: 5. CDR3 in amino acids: CASRDRDMEAFF. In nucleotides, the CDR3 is TGTGCCAGCAGGGACAGGGATATGGAAGCTTTCTTT. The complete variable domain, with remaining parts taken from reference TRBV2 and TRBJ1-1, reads EPEVTQTPSHQVTQMGQEVILRCVPISNHLYFYWYRQILGQKVEFLVSFYNNEISEKSEIFDDQFSVERPDGSNFTLKIRSTKLEDSAMYFCASRDRDMEAFFGQGTRLTVV.

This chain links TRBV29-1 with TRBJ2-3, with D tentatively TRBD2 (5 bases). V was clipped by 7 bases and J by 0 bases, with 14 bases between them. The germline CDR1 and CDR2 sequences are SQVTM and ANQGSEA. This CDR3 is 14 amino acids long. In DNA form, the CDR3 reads TGCAGCGCCCGGACTTTCACAAGCACAGATACGCAGTATTTT. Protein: CSARTFTSTDTQYF.